Each of the 27 T cell receptor beta chains below was sequenced from the same sample in a study of blood T cells in healthy people across ages. Alongside a J-beta primer mix, a sample-barcoded 5' primer served in a second PCR lasting roughly 7 to 12 cycles. TCRdb re-called the 5' RACE reads with MiXCR, one entry per CDR3 protein. The sample carries around 650,000 distinct CDR3 sequences, around 43% recorded once. Sequenced input: blood. The receptors originated from a man older than 75 in good health.

This clonotype was picked up a small number of times. This chain uses TRBV27 with TRBJ2-1; D not certain. Looked up from germline, CDR1 is MNHEY and CDR2 is SMNVEV (reference sequence). V was pared by 6 bases and J by 5 bases, with 17 bases between. The CDR3 runs to 15 residues. The CDR3 DNA sequence: TGTGCCAGCAGCCCCACTCGGGCCGGTCACAATGAGCAGTTCTTC. It is translated as CASSPTRAGHNEQFF.

In this sample, this clonotype turned up a few times. The chain has TRBV10-3 and TRBJ2-1, with 7 bases aligning to TRBD2. Looked up from germline, CDR1 is ENHRY and CDR2 is SYGVKD. With V trimmed by 8 bases and J by 1 base, 17 bases remained unmatched. CDR3 length equals 18 residues. The CDR3 loop is CAISSPITSGESYNEQFF. The CDR3 DNA reads as TGTGCCATCTCGAGTCCCATCACAAGCGGGGAGTCCTACAATGAGCAGTTCTTC.

The chain is built from TRBV7-3 and TRBJ1-1; no reliable D call. The CDR3 sequence is 14 residues long. Germline V lookup: CDR1 SGHTA, CDR2 FQGTGA. V lost 5 bases and J 4 bases, leaving 14 bases between the germline ends. CDR3 DNA sequence: TGTGCCAGCAGCCCCCGAGGTTCGGGCACTGAAGCTTTCTTT. Translation: CASSPRGSGTEAFF.

The V gene is TRBV7-3, the J gene TRBJ2-2; 7 positions agree with TRBD2. Per germline, CDR1 SGHTA and CDR2 FQGTGA. V shed 8 bases and J 2 bases; nucleotides not matched to a gene: 5. The CDR3 loop spans 14 amino acids. The CDR3 sequence is CASQRDHNTGELFF. CDR3 coding DNA: TGTGCCAGCCAGCGGGATCATAACACCGGGGAGCTGTTTTTT. Full variable domain (rest looked up from reference TRBV7-3 and TRBJ2-2): GAGVSQTPSNKVTEKGKYVELRCDPISGHTALYWYRQSLGQGPEFLIYFQGTGAADDSGLPNDRFFAVRPEGSVSTLKIQRTERGDSAVYLCASQRDHNTGELFFGEGSRLTVL.

This clonotype occurred many times. A read error may be the cause here, since a much bigger clone is one base away. V gene TRBV6-2 or TRBV6-3 combines with J gene TRBJ2-5; 13 nucleotides line up with TRBD2. From germline, CDR1 is MNHEY and CDR2 SVGEGT. V was clipped by 0 bases and J by 0 bases; unmatched bases: 7. The CDR3 is made up of 19 amino acids. For the CDR3, the DNA is TGTGCCAGCAGTTACTCGAGGACTAGCGGGAGTACGTACCAAGAGACCCAGTACTTC. Translated: CASSYSRTSGSTYQETQYF.

This rearrangement joins TRBV6-2 or TRBV6-3 to TRBJ1-1, with no clear D. Germline V gene lookup returns CDR1 MNHEY and CDR2 SVGEGT. The V and J ends lost 5 bases and 0 bases respectively, with 13 bases between them. This CDR3 region has 15 residues. CDR3 loop: CASSHPGRVNTEAFF. Written as DNA, the CDR3 is TGTGCCAGCAGTCACCCCGGGAGGGTGAACACTGAAGCTTTCTTT.

Regarding this clonotype: At one end the junction does not follow the germline gene, possibly because of a read error. The chain uses TRBV14 and TRBJ2-4; TRBD1 aligns across 9 bases. This CDR3 is 17 amino acids long. Germline CDR1 SGHDN, CDR2 FVKESK. The CDR3 DNA sequence: TGTGTCAGCAGCCAACGGGGACAGGGATTAGCCAAAAACATTCAGTACTTC. It codes for CVSSQRGQGLAKNIQYF.

V usage is TRBV18 and J usage is TRBJ1-1, with 12 bases fitting TRBD1. Per the germline V gene, CDR1 is KGHSH and CDR2 is LQKENI. The CDR3 has 16 residues. The ends lost 6 bases at V and 6 bases at J; junction bases unmatched: 11. CDR3 DNA sequence: TGTGCCAGCTCCCCTCGCTCGGGGACAGGGGGCTCTGAAGCTTTCTTT. This translates into CASSPRSGTGGSEAFF.

There are a few counts of this clonotype. V and J are TRBV6-2 or TRBV6-3 and TRBJ2-5; D ambiguous. The germline gives CDR1 MNHEY, CDR2 SVGEGT. This CDR3 spans 13 amino acids. V lost 0 bases to trimming and J lost 4 bases, with 6 bases between them. The CDR3 spells CASSYSNSETQYF. The CDR3 coding sequence is TGTGCCAGCAGTTACTCTAATTCAGAGACCCAGTACTTC.

Worth noting for this clonotype: One end of the junction is discordant with germline, which a read error may explain. The CDR3 region has the DNA TGTGCCATCAAGGGCACAGAAACGCAGTATTTT. It codes for CAIKGTETQYF. The chain links TRBV10-3 to TRBJ2-3; D ambiguous. There are 11 residues in the CDR3. Looked up from germline, CDR1 is ENHRY and CDR2 is SYGVKD.

This clonotype came up once. The rearrangement joins TRBV18 to TRBJ2-5; the D call may be TRBD1 or TRBD2 (5 bases each). The CDR3 length is 14 residues. Deletions cut 1 base from V and 11 bases from J, with 17 bases between. The V gene's germline CDR1 is KGHSH and CDR2 LQKENI. The CDR3 bases are TGTGCCAGCTCACCACAAATAGGGACGGCTGAGCAGTACTTC. Protein product: CASSPQIGTAEQYF. Drawing the rest from reference TRBV18 and TRBJ2-5, the complete variable domain is NAGVMQNPRHLVRRRGQEARLRCSPMKGHSHVYWYRQLPEEGLKFMVYLQKENIIDESGMPKERFSAEFPKEGPSILRIQQVVRGDSAAYFCASSPQIGTAEQYFGPGTRLLVL.

This chain uses TRBV20-1 with TRBJ1-2, with D perhaps matching TRBD1 (5 bases). The CDR3 has 12 residues. Trimming took 3 bases from V and 6 from J, leaving 11 bases between them. CDR1 and CDR2 (germline): DFQATT, SNEGSKA (reference sequence). For the CDR3, the DNA is TGCAGTGCTAGTTTTCAGGGAAATGGCTACACCTTC. Its translation: CSASFQGNGYTF.

This chain joins TRBV4-3 and TRBJ1-2; a weak D match, TRBD1 (6 bases). The CDR3 is made up of 15 amino acids. Germline V CDR1 and CDR2: LGHNA, YSLEER. V lost 0 bases to trimming and J lost 4 bases, with 12 bases between them. The chain's CDR3 is CASSQDVQGGYGYTF. CDR3 bases: TGCGCCAGCAGCCAAGATGTACAGGGAGGCTATGGCTACACCTTC.

This clonotype was found a few times. The V and J genes are TRBV20-1 and TRBJ2-7; no clear D. Germline CDR1 DFQATT, CDR2 SNEGSKA (reference sequence). The CDR3 covers 13 residues. V was clipped by 6 bases and J by 2 bases, with 14 bases between them. CDR3: CSASAQPPYEQYF. In nucleotides, the CDR3 is TGCAGTGCATCCGCGCAGCCACCCTACGAGCAGTACTTC.

For this clonotype: A much larger clone lies one base from this, so it may be a read error. Here the CDR3 DNA reads TGTGCCAGCGGCCAAGATGTCGCGGGACAGGGGACAGATACGCAGTATTTT. Its translation is CASGQDVAGQGTDTQYF. This chain connects TRBV4-2 to TRBJ2-3; TRBD1 agrees at 10 bases. The CDR3 runs 17 residues. Germline V CDR1 and CDR2: LGHNA, YNFKEQ.

The chain uses TRBV5-6 and TRBJ2-7, with TRBD2 matching over 15 bases. CDR1 is SGHDT, CDR2 YYEEEE, per germline. The CDR3 sequence is 16 residues long. Trimming at V came to 4 bases and at J to 7 bases, leaving 9 bases not matched to a gene. The CDR3 sequence is CASSVGLAGGPREQYF. CDR3 in DNA: TGTGCCAGCAGCGTAGGACTAGCGGGGGGGCCGAGAGAGCAGTACTTC.

This chain connects TRBV4-1 to TRBJ1-2; 7 bases line up with TRBD1. Losses at the gene ends were 4 bases for V and 6 bases for J; bases not matched to a gene: 8. CDR1 is MGHRA and CDR2 is YSYEKL in the germline V gene. The CDR3 length is 14 residues. The CDR3 sequence: CASSPTARGDGYTF. The CDR3, as DNA: TGCGCCAGCAGCCCAACGGCCAGGGGGGATGGCTACACCTTC.

The chain couples TRBV9 to TRBJ2-5, with 7 bases lining up with TRBD1. J was trimmed by 5 bases and V by 0 bases; bases with no gene match: 7. Per the germline V gene, CDR1 is SGDLS and CDR2 is YYNGEE. CDR3 size: 15 residues. The CDR3: CASSVEEGAGETQYF. CDR3 coding DNA: TGTGCCAGCAGCGTAGAAGAGGGGGCAGGGGAGACCCAGTACTTC.

The rearrangement uses TRBV29-1 and TRBJ2-1, with 8 positions matching TRBD1. Looked up from germline, CDR1 is SQVTM and CDR2 is ANQGSEA. V was clipped by 7 bases and J by 1 base; unmatched bases: 6. This CDR3 is built from 14 residues. The CDR3 is CSAGQGGSYNEQFF. DNA for the CDR3: TGCAGCGCAGGACAGGGTGGTTCCTACAATGAGCAGTTCTTC.

The chain combines TRBV9 with TRBJ2-1, with a weak D call TRBD2 (5 bases). This CDR3 is 15 amino acids long. V was cut by 2 bases and J by 4 bases, with 13 bases left in between. Germline CDR1 is SGDLS and CDR2 is YYNGEE. The CDR3, as DNA: TGTGCCAGCAGCGTTTCCGGAACGGGATACAATGAGCAGTTCTTC. This sequence encodes CASSVSGTGYNEQFF.

V is TRBV20-1 and J is TRBJ2-1, with D perhaps given as TRBD1 or TRBD2 (6 bases each). Trimming cost V 3 bases and J 3 bases, with 15 bases left between them. This CDR3 spans 15 amino acids. Germline-derived CDR1 and CDR2 are DFQATT and SNEGSKA (reference sequence). CDR3 sequence reads: CSARPGAGDYNEQFF. The CDR3 region has the DNA TGCAGTGCTAGGCCGGGGGCAGGGGACTACAATGAGCAGTTCTTC.

The chain has TRBV6-2 or TRBV6-3 and TRBJ2-1; 14 nucleotides match TRBD2. Germline V gene data show CDR1 as MNHEY and CDR2 as SVGEGT. This CDR3 is 16 amino acids long. J was trimmed by 7 bases and V by 2 bases; bases with no gene match: 4. CDR3 in amino acids: CASSYLRTSGGNEQFF. CDR3 sequence (DNA): TGTGCCAGCAGTTACCTCCGGACTAGCGGGGGGAATGAGCAGTTCTTC.

This rearrangement joins TRBV6-5 to TRBJ2-7, with 7 bases aligning to TRBD1. The CDR3 runs 18 residues. The germline V gene has CDR1 MNHEY and CDR2 SVGAGI. J gave up 4 bases and V 4 bases, and 19 bases lay outside the gene matches. CDR3 in DNA: TGTGCCAGCAGTTTACAACCACCAACAGGGGCTTACAGGTACGAGCAGTACTTC. Protein product: CASSLQPPTGAYRYEQYF.

In its sample, this clonotype was seen a few times. The gene calls are TRBV7-2 and TRBJ2-7; D gene uncertain. Germline values: CDR1 SGHTA, CDR2 FQGNSA. Trimming shortened V by 5 bases and J by 5 bases, and 13 bases separated the two germline ends. CDR3 length: 13 residues. The CDR3 spells CASSARIGNEQYF. In nucleotides, the CDR3 is TGTGCCAGCAGCGCGAGGATCGGCAACGAGCAGTACTTC.

This clonotype is a singleton in its sample. The chain recombines TRBV4-1 with TRBJ1-1; D is possibly TRBD1 (5 bases). V lost 2 bases, J lost 5 bases, and 15 bases lay in between. Germline values: CDR1 MGHRA, CDR2 YSYEKL. This CDR3 region has 15 residues. The CDR3 sequence is CASSQPTRGVTEAFF. CDR3 bases: TGCGCCAGCAGCCAACCTACCCGAGGGGTAACTGAAGCTTTCTTT.

The chain couples TRBV6-2 or TRBV6-3 to TRBJ2-2; D is unclear. Trimming took 5 bases from V and 5 from J, leaving 9 bases between them. Germline CDR1 reads MNHEY; CDR2 reads SVGEGT. CDR3 length: 13 residues. In DNA form, the CDR3 reads TGTGCCAGCAGTGATGGCTATACCGGGGAGCTGTTTTTT. Its translation: CASSDGYTGELFF.

The chain links TRBV13 to TRBJ1-2, with 7 bases identical to TRBD1. The germline V gene encodes CDR1 PRHDT and CDR2 FYEKMQ (reference sequence). The CDR3 has 13 residues. V was clipped by 5 bases and J by 8 bases; unmatched bases: 8. The CDR3 reads CASSPRRGKGYTF. As DNA, the CDR3 is TGTGCCAGCAGCCCTCGCAGGGGGAAAGGCTACACCTTC.